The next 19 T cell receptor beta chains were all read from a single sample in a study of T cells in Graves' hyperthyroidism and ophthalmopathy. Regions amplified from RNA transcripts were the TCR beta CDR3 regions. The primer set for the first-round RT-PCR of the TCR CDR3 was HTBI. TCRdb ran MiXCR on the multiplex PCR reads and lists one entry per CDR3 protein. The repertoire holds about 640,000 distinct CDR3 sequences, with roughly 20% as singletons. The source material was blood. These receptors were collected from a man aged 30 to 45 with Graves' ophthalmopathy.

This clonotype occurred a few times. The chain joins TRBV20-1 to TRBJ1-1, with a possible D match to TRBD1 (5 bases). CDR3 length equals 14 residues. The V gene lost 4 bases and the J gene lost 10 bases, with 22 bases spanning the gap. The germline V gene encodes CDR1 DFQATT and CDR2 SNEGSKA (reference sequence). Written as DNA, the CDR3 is TGCAGTGCTACCAGGGTAGTGCCTCGGCTAGGAGCTTTCTTT. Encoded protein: CSATRVVPRLGAFF.

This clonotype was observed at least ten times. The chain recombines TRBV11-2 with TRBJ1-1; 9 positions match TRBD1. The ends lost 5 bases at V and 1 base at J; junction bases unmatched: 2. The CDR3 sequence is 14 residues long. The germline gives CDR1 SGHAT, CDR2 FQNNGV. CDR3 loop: CASSMTGGNTEAFF. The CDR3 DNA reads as TGTGCCAGCAGCATGACAGGGGGGAACACTGAAGCTTTCTTT.

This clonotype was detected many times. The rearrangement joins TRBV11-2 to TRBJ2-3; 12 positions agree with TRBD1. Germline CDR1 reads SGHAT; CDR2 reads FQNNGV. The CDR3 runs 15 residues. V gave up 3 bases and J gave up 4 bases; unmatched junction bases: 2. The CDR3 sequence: CASSLGTGGADTQYF. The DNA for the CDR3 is TGTGCCAGCAGCTTGGGGACAGGGGGCGCAGATACGCAGTATTTT. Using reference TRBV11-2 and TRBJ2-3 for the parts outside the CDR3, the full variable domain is EAGVAQSPRYKIIEKRQSVAFWCNPISGHATLYWYQQILGQGPKLLIQFQNNGVVDDSQLPKDRFSAERLKGVDSTLKIQPAKLEDSAVYLCASSLGTGGADTQYFGPGTRLTVL.

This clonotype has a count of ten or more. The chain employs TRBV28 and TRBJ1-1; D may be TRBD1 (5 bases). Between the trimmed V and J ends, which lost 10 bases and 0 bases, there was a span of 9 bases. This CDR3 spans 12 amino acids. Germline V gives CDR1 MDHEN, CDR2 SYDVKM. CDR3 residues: CAIGGMNTEAFF. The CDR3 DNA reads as TGTGCCATCGGGGGAATGAACACTGAAGCTTTCTTT.

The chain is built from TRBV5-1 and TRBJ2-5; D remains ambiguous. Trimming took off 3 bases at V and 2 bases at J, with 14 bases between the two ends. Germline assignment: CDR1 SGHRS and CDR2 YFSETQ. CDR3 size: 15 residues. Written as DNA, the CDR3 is TGCGCCAGCAGCTCAACAGCAAATCCTCAAGAGACCCAGTACTTC. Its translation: CASSSTANPQETQYF.

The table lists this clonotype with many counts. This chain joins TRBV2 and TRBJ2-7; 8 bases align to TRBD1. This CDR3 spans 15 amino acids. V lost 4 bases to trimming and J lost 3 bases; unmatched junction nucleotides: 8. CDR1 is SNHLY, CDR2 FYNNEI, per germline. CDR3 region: CASSGRDRRRYEQYF. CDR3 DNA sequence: TGTGCCAGCAGTGGCCGGGACAGGAGGCGCTACGAGCAGTACTTC. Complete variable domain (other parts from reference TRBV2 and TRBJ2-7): EPEVTQTPSHQVTQMGQEVILRCVPISNHLYFYWYRQILGQKVEFLVSFYNNEISEKSEIFDDQFSVERPDGSNFTLKIRSTKLEDSAMYFCASSGRDRRRYEQYFGPGTRLTVT.

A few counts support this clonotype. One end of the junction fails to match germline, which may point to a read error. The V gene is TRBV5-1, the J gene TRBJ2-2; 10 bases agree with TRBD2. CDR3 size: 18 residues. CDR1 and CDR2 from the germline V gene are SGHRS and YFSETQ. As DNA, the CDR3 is TGTGCCAGCAGCTTGGAACTAGCGGGACTCGCGAACACCGGGGAGCTGTTTTTT. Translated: CASSLELAGLANTGELFF.

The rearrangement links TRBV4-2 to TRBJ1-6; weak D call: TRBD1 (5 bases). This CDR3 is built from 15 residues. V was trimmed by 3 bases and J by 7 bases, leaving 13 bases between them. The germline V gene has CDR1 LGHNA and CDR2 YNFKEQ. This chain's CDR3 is CASSQEGTLNSPLHF. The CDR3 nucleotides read TGTGCCAGCAGCCAGGAAGGGACTTTGAATTCACCCCTCCACTTT.

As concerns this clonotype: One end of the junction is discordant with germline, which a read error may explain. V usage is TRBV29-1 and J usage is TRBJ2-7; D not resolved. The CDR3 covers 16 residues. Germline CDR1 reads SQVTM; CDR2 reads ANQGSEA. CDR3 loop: CSVEDPPPAATYEQYF. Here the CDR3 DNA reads TGCAGTGTTGAAGACCCCCCGCCAGCAGCGACCTACGAGCAGTACTTC.

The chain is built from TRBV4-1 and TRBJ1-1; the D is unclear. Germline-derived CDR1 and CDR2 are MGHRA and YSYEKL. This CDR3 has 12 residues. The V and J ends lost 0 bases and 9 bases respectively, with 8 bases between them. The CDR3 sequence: CASSQDPQQAFF. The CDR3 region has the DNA TGCGCCAGCAGCCAAGATCCCCAACAAGCTTTCTTT.

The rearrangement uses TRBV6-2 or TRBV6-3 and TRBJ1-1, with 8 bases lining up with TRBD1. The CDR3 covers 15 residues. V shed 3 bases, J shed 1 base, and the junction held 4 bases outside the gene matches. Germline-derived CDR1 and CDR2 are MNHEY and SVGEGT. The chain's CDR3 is CASSYSDRENTEAFF. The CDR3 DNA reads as TGTGCCAGCAGTTATTCGGACAGGGAGAACACTGAAGCTTTCTTT.

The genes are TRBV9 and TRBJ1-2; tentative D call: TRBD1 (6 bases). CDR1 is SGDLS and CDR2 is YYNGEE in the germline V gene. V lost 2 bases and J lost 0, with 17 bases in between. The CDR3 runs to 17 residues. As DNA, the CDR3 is TGTGCCAGCAGCGTGGTCCCAGGGGACCCAACTAACTATGGCTACACCTTC. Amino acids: CASSVVPGDPTNYGYTF.

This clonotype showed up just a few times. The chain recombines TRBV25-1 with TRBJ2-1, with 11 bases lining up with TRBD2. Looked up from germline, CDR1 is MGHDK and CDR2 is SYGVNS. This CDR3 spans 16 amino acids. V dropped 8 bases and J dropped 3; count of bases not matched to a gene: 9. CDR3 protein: CASSFLTSGNYNEQFF. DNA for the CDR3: TGTGCCAGCTCCTTTTTGACTAGCGGGAACTACAATGAGCAGTTCTTC.

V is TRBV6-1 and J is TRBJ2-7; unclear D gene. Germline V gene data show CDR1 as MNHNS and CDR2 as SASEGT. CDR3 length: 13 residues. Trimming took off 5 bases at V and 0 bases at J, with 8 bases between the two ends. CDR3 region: CASSFLSSYEQYF. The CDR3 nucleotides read TGTGCCAGCAGTTTCCTCAGCTCCTACGAGCAGTACTTC.

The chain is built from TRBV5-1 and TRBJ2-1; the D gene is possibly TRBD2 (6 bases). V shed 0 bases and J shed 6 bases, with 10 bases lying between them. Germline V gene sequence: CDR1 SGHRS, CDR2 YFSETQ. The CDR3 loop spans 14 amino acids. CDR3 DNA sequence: TGCGCCAGCAGCTTGGTGGGAGGTCCCAATGAGCAGTTCTTC. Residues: CASSLVGGPNEQFF.

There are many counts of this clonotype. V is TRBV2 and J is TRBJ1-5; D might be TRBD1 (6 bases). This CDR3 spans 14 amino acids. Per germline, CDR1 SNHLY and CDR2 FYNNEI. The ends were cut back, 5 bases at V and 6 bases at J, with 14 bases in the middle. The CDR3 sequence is CASSSGQGGQPQHF. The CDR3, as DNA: TGTGCCAGCAGTTCGGGACAAGGGGGTCAGCCCCAGCATTTT.

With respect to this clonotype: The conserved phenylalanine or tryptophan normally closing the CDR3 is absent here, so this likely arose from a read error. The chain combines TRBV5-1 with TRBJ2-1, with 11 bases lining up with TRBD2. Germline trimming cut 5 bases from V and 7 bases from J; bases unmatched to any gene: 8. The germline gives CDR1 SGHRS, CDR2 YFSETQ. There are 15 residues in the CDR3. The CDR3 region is CASSRLAGGSNEQFS. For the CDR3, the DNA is TGCGCCAGCAGTCGGCTAGCGGGAGGAAGTAATGAGCAGTTCTCC.

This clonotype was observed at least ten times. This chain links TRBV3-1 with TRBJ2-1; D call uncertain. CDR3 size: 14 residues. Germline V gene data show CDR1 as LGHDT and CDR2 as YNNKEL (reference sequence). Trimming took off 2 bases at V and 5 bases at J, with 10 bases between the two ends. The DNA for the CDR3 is TGTGCCAGCAGCCAAATGGACCGGAACAATGAGCAGTTCTTC. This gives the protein CASSQMDRNNEQFF.

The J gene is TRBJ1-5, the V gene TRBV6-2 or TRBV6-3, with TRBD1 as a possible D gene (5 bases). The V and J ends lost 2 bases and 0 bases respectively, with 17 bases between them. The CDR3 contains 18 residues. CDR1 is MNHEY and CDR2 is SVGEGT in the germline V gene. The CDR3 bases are TGTGCCAGCAGTTACGGACTAAGGCCGAGGGGTAGCAATCAGCCCCAGCATTTT. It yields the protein CASSYGLRPRGSNQPQHF.